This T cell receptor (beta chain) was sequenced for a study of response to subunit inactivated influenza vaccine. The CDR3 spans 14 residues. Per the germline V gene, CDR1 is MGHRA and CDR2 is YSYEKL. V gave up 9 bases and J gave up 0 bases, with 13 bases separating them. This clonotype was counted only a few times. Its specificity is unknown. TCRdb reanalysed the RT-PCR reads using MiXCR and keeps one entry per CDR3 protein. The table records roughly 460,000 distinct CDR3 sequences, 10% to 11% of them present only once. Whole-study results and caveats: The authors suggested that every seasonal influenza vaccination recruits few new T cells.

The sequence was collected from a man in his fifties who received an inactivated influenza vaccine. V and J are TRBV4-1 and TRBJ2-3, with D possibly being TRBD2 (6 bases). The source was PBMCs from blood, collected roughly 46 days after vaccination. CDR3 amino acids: CASSTRSSTDTQYF. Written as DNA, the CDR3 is TGCGCCAGTTCGACTAGATCTAGCACAGATACGCAGTATTTT.